Shown below are 17 T cell receptor beta chains from a single sample sequenced in a study of control samples from healthy donors and cancer patients. The assay was immunoSEQ multiplex PCR, and TCRdb's table has in-frame clones only and misses some. This repertoire shows around 150,000 clones, approximately 88% found once; its top ten account for less than 5.5%. Specimen: blood. Every receptor here comes from a man aged 30-40 years in good health.

This clone has a handful of counts. This chain joins TRBV12-3 or TRBV12-4 and TRBJ1-2; 9 nucleotides align to TRBD1. This CDR3 is built from 13 residues. Unmatched junction bases numbered 2, after V lost 3 bases and J lost 6 bases. CDR3 amino acids: CASSFGTGNGYTF. The DNA for the CDR3 is TGTGCCAGCAGTTTTGGGACAGGGAATGGCTACACCTTC.

The rearrangement joins TRBV2 to TRBJ2-2; no clear D. The germline V gene has CDR1 SNHLY and CDR2 FYNNEI. This CDR3 is 14 amino acids long. The germline V and J ends were trimmed by 7 bases and 1 base, with 10 bases remaining between them. Here the CDR3 reads CASIIGRNTGELFF. The CDR3 bases are TGTGCCAGCATCATAGGTCGGAACACCGGGGAGCTGTTTTTT. Looking up the rest from reference TRBV2 and TRBJ2-2 gives the full variable domain: EPEVTQTPSHQVTQMGQEVILRCVPISNHLYFYWYRQILGQKVEFLVSFYNNEISEKSEIFDDQFSVERPDGSNFTLKIRSTKLEDSAMYFCASIIGRNTGELFFGEGSRLTVL.

The rearrangement links TRBV5-6 to TRBJ1-6; TRBD1 matches at 12 bases. From germline, CDR1 is SGHDT and CDR2 YYEEEE. Trimming removed 2 bases from V and 9 bases from J; junction bases left unmatched: 9. The CDR3 extends over 17 amino acids. As DNA, the CDR3 is TGTGCCAGCAGCTTAGCAGCGGGACAGGGGGCCGGTTCACCCCTCCACTTT. Its translation is CASSLAAGQGAGSPLHF.

The genes are TRBV5-1 and TRBJ2-3; 11 bases line up with TRBD2. This CDR3 region has 16 residues. V trimming: 1 base; J trimming: 3 bases; junction bases outside the gene matches: 4. The V gene's germline CDR1 is SGHRS and CDR2 YFSETQ. The DNA for the CDR3 is TGCGCCAGCAGCTTGTCTAGCGGGAGGCAAACAGATACGCAGTATTTT. Translation: CASSLSSGRQTDTQYF.

The chain couples TRBV12-5 to TRBJ2-3; TRBD1 aligns across 7 bases. The CDR3 spans 15 residues. Germline V lookup: CDR1 LGHNT, CDR2 FRNRAP. V trimming: 1 base; J trimming: 1 base; junction bases outside the gene matches: 2. The CDR3 spells CASGLEDRGTDTQYF. DNA of the CDR3: TGTGCTAGTGGTTTGGAAGACAGGGGCACAGATACGCAGTATTTT. The variable domain in full, completed from reference TRBV12-5 and TRBJ2-3, reads DARVTQTPRHKVTEMGQEVTMRCQPILGHNTVFWYRQTMMQGLELLAYFRNRAPLDDSGMPKDRFSAEMPDATLATLKIQPSEPRDSAVYFCASGLEDRGTDTQYFGPGTRLTVL.

V is TRBV5-6 and J is TRBJ2-3; TRBD1 is a possible D gene (6 bases). Germline V gene lookup returns CDR1 SGHDT and CDR2 YYEEEE. The CDR3 contains 13 residues. V lost 4 bases to trimming and J lost 3 bases, with 9 bases between them. Written as DNA, the CDR3 is TGTGCCAGCAGCCAGGGGACGACAGATACGCAGTATTTT. It is translated as CASSQGTTDTQYF.

V and J are TRBV4-2 and TRBJ2-3; D is perhaps TRBD1 or TRBD2 (5 bases each). In germline, CDR1 is LGHNA, CDR2 YNFKEQ. V was clipped by 2 bases and J by 4 bases, with 13 bases between them. CDR3 length equals 15 residues. CDR3 nucleotide sequence: TGTGCCAGCAGCCAACAGTCTCGGGGCTCAGATACGCAGTATTTT. Its protein product is CASSQQSRGSDTQYF.

This rearrangement joins TRBV6-5 to TRBJ1-6; D unresolved. Germline CDR1 MNHEY, CDR2 SVGAGI. The CDR3 has 16 amino acids. The ends were cut back, 0 bases at V and 7 bases at J, with 13 bases in the middle. The CDR3 reads CASSYSNDPTNSPLHF. CDR3 sequence (DNA): TGTGCCAGCAGTTACTCGAATGATCCTACAAATTCACCCCTCCACTTT.

In its sample, this clone was seen once. V usage is TRBV4-3 and J usage is TRBJ1-1, with 7 bases matching TRBD1. The CDR3 sequence is 14 residues long. Germline assignment: CDR1 LGHNA and CDR2 YSLEER. With V trimmed by 5 bases and J by 4 bases, 7 bases remained unmatched. The CDR3 region has the DNA TGCGCCAGCAGCTCTAAAGGGGGCATCACTGAAGCTTTCTTT. It is translated as CASSSKGGITEAFF.

The V call is TRBV6-4, the J call TRBJ2-7; 9 bases fit TRBD1. CDR1 is MRHNA and CDR2 is SNTAGT in the germline V gene. This CDR3 contains 16 residues. V lost 3 bases, J lost 1 base, and 7 bases stayed unmatched. Here the CDR3 reads CASSENEGTGSYEQYF. The CDR3 nucleotides read TGTGCCAGCAGTGAAAACGAGGGGACAGGGTCCTACGAGCAGTACTTC.

DNA of the CDR3: TGTGCCAGCAGATCTAGCGGGGTTGGTGAGCAGTTCTTC. It encodes CASRSSGVGEQFF. The rearrangement uses TRBV11-3 and TRBJ2-1, with TRBD2 matching over 9 bases. The ends lost 6 bases at V and 9 bases at J; junction bases unmatched: 6. Germline values: CDR1 SGHNT, CDR2 YENEEA. The CDR3 runs to 13 residues.

This chain joins TRBV19 and TRBJ1-3, with 9 bases matching TRBD1. Germline assignment: CDR1 LNHDA and CDR2 SQIVND (reference sequence). With V trimmed by 0 bases and J by 4 bases, 10 bases remained unmatched. This CDR3 region has 18 residues. The CDR3 protein is CASSIERRGTGKGNTIYF. DNA for the CDR3: TGTGCCAGTAGTATAGAACGGCGAGGGACAGGGAAGGGAAACACCATATATTTT.

This clone appeared once. The V gene is TRBV10-3, the J gene TRBJ2-1; TRBD2 matches 7 bases. Looked up from germline, CDR1 is ENHRY and CDR2 is SYGVKD. J was trimmed by 4 bases and V by 2 bases; bases with no gene match: 8. The CDR3 is made up of 16 amino acids. The CDR3: CAISEGGRTVYNEQFF. The CDR3 DNA reads as TGTGCCATCAGTGAGGGCGGGAGAACAGTTTACAATGAGCAGTTCTTC.

This chain uses TRBV29-1 with TRBJ2-1, with D possibly matching TRBD2 (5 bases). The CDR3 is 11 residues long. The V gene's germline CDR1 is SQVTM and CDR2 ANQGSEA. Trimming removed 6 bases from V and 6 bases from J, with 9 bases in between. In nucleotides, the CDR3 is TGCAGCGTCGGGGTGGGCAATGAGCAGTTCTTC. It translates to CSVGVGNEQFF.

This clone was picked up one time. The V call is TRBV14, the J call TRBJ2-1; maybe TRBD2 (6 bases). The CDR3 extends over 15 amino acids. The germline V gene has CDR1 SGHDN and CDR2 FVKESK. V lost 4 bases to trimming and J lost 8 bases, with 18 bases between them. CDR3 region: CASSPGLRGGYEQFF. For the CDR3, the DNA is TGTGCCAGCAGCCCCGGACTGAGGGGAGGCTATGAGCAGTTCTTC.

The chain recombines TRBV7-3 with TRBJ2-3; no definite D call. The CDR3 extends over 15 amino acids. Trimming shortened V by 3 bases and J by 4 bases, and 14 bases separated the two germline ends. Germline values: CDR1 SGHTA, CDR2 FQGTGA. The CDR3 loop is CASSFTASSSDTQYF. Written as DNA, the CDR3 is TGTGCCAGCAGCTTTACAGCCTCGTCCTCAGATACGCAGTATTTT.

J is TRBJ1-2 and V is TRBV7-9; TRBD1 aligns across 7 bases. CDR3 size: 14 residues. V lost 5 bases to trimming and J lost 2 bases; unmatched junction nucleotides: 5. Looked up from germline, CDR1 is SEHNR and CDR2 is FQNEAQ (reference sequence). CDR3 residues: CASSPQDRNYGYTF. The CDR3 DNA follows: TGTGCCAGCAGCCCCCAGGACAGGAACTATGGCTACACCTTC.